These 25 T cell receptor beta chains came from one sample sequenced in a study of blood T cell repertoires in COVID-19. Assay used: immunoSEQ multiplex PCR; TCRdb lists only in-frame clones, some missing. Of fewer than 200,000 clones in the sample, roughly 81% were seen once. Sequenced input: peripheral blood. These receptors originate from a man aged 35 to 55 who had recovered from COVID-19.

The chain carries TRBV7-9 and TRBJ2-1, with a weak D call TRBD2 (5 bases). The germline V gene encodes CDR1 SEHNR and CDR2 FQNEAQ (reference sequence). Trimming stripped 6 bases from V and 9 bases from J, with 12 bases between. The CDR3 has 12 residues. CDR3 bases: TGTGCCAGCAGTACGGGTAGCGCTGAGCAGTTCTTC. Its translation: CASSTGSAEQFF.

The chain links TRBV5-1 to TRBJ2-3; possibly TRBD2 for D (6 bases). The V end lost 0 bases, the J end lost 2 bases, and 16 bases lay between the germline ends. Germline V gives CDR1 SGHRS, CDR2 YFSETQ. The CDR3 runs to 17 residues. The CDR3 DNA sequence: TGCGCCAGCAGCTTGGGACACGGACGGGAGTCCACAGATACGCAGTATTTT. The encoded protein is CASSLGHGRESTDTQYF.

The CDR3 sequence: CASSSSGVGQPQHF. Written as DNA, the CDR3 is TGTGCCAGCAGTTCATCAGGGGTGGGGCAGCCCCAGCATTTT. The V call is TRBV28, the J call TRBJ1-5; possible D gene TRBD1, 6 bases. Trimming cost V 4 bases and J 7 bases, with 14 bases left between them. Germline V gene data show CDR1 as MDHEN and CDR2 as SYDVKM. This CDR3 spans 14 amino acids.

In its sample, this clone was seen a few times. V gene TRBV7-8 combines with J gene TRBJ2-7; TRBD2 matches 10 bases. This CDR3 comprises 16 residues. Losses at the gene ends were 1 base for V and 1 base for J; bases not matched to a gene: 4. CDR1 is SGHVS and CDR2 is FQNEAQ in the germline V gene. CDR3: CASSLVLAGGSYEQYF. Here the CDR3 DNA reads TGTGCCAGCAGCTTAGTTTTAGCGGGAGGTTCCTACGAGCAGTACTTC.

The rearrangement joins TRBV5-6 to TRBJ2-7, with TRBD1 as a possible D gene (5 bases). V was cut by 0 bases and J by 4 bases, with 8 bases left in between. The CDR3 loop spans 13 amino acids. Germline V CDR1 and CDR2: SGHDT, YYEEEE. CDR3 sequence (DNA): TGTGCCAGCAGCTTGGTTCAGGGATACGAGCAGTACTTC. Its protein product is CASSLVQGYEQYF.

The V and J genes are TRBV7-9 and TRBJ2-1; 7 nucleotides align to TRBD1. This CDR3 is built from 15 residues. J lost 4 bases, V lost 5 bases, and 8 bases had no gene match. Germline-derived CDR1 and CDR2 are SEHNR and FQNEAQ (reference sequence). The CDR3 region has the DNA TGTGCCAGCAGCCCTCGGACAGGCACTTACAATGAGCAGTTCTTC. Its protein is CASSPRTGTYNEQFF. The whole variable domain, filled in from reference TRBV7-9 and TRBJ2-1, reads DTGVSQNPRHKITKRGQNVTFRCDPISEHNRLYWYRQTLGQGPEFLTYFQNEAQLEKSRLLSDRFSAERPKGSFSTLEIQRTEQGDSAMYLCASSPRTGTYNEQFFGPGTRLTVL.

The chain joins TRBV12-3 or TRBV12-4 to TRBJ2-7; 8 bases match TRBD1. There are 13 residues in the CDR3. Germline trimming cut 5 bases from V and 3 bases from J; bases unmatched to any gene: 3. CDR3 sequence (DNA): TGTGCCAGCAGTATCGGACAGGGCTACGAGCAGTACTTC. Translated, it gives CASSIGQGYEQYF.

The gene calls are TRBV6-2 or TRBV6-3 and TRBJ1-5, with TRBD1 matching 7 bases. Germline CDR1 is MNHEY and CDR2 is SVGEGT. CDR3 length: 17 amino acids. The V and J ends lost 5 bases and 4 bases, in that order; junction bases with no gene match: 14. The CDR3, as DNA: TGTGCCAGCAGTCCCCGGGTATGGGACAGCTTTAATCAGCCCCAGCATTTT. Translated: CASSPRVWDSFNQPQHF.

The chain is built from TRBV3-1 (or the pseudogene TRBV3-2) and TRBJ1-4; no reliable D call. Trimming shortened V by 5 bases and J by 7 bases, and 8 bases separated the two germline ends. This CDR3 contains 12 residues. CDR1 is LGHDT and CDR2 is YNNKEL in the germline V gene (reference sequence). The CDR3: CASSISGEKLFF. For the CDR3, the DNA is TGTGCCAGCAGCATCTCAGGTGAAAAACTGTTTTTT.

This chain joins TRBV28 and TRBJ2-1; 7 bases fit TRBD1. V trimming: 8 bases; J trimming: 8 bases; junction bases outside the gene matches: 3. CDR1 is MDHEN and CDR2 is SYDVKM in the germline V gene. The CDR3 sequence is 11 residues long. The chain's CDR3 is CASGDSYEQFF. The CDR3 nucleotides are TGTGCCAGCGGGGACAGCTATGAGCAGTTCTTC.

The chain carries TRBV7-8 and TRBJ2-5; the match to TRBD1 covers 7 bases. CDR3 length: 13 amino acids. Germline-derived CDR1 and CDR2 are SGHVS and FQNEAQ. V was clipped by 6 bases and J by 2 bases; unmatched bases: 3. The CDR3 bases are TGTGCCAGCAGACAGGGACAGCAAGAGACCCAGTACTTC. Translation: CASRQGQQETQYF.

The rearrangement uses TRBV14 and TRBJ1-2; a weak D match, TRBD1 (5 bases). V lost 1 base, J lost 3 bases, and 18 bases lay in between. CDR3 length: 17 amino acids. From germline, CDR1 is SGHDN and CDR2 FVKESK. The CDR3 here is CASSQVRLGGVDYGYTF. CDR3 DNA: TGTGCCAGCAGCCAAGTTCGTTTGGGAGGGGTCGACTATGGCTACACCTTC.

This chain links TRBV7-6 with TRBJ1-3, with 7 bases that match TRBD1. The CDR3 runs 15 residues. Germline V lookup: CDR1 SGHVS, CDR2 FNYEAQ. The J segment lost 3 bases and the V segment lost 4 bases, leaving 6 bases of the junction unmatched. CDR3 sequence: CASSSTGTDGNTIYF. CDR3 nucleotide sequence: TGTGCCAGCAGCTCCACCGGGACAGATGGAAACACCATATATTTT.

About this clone: This sample includes further DNA sequences coding for the same CDR3. The chain couples TRBV7-2 to TRBJ2-3; D gene uncertain. V gave up 1 base and J gave up 4 bases, with 9 bases separating them. The CDR3 contains 14 residues. Germline V lookup: CDR1 SGHTA, CDR2 FQGNSA. As DNA, the CDR3 is TGTGCCAGCAGCTTAGGCGGCTTTGCAGATACGCAGTATTTT. It codes for CASSLGGFADTQYF.

The chain employs TRBV10-1 and TRBJ1-1; 7 bases are shared with TRBD1. V gave up 5 bases and J gave up 3 bases; unmatched junction bases: 12. CDR1 is WNHNN and CDR2 is SYGVQD in the germline V gene (reference sequence). CDR3 length equals 16 residues. In DNA, the CDR3 is TGCGCCAGCAGTCCCACAGGGGACCACCTTCACACTGAAGCTTTCTTT. Protein product: CASSPTGDHLHTEAFF.

This clone has just one count. This chain uses TRBV2 with TRBJ1-3; D is possibly TRBD1 (6 bases). Germline CDR1 reads SNHLY; CDR2 reads FYNNEI. V was trimmed by 9 bases and J by 1 base, leaving 10 bases between them. CDR3 length: 13 residues. CDR3 residues: CARKRGSGNTIYF. The CDR3 bases are TGTGCCAGAAAAAGGGGGTCTGGAAACACCATATATTTT.

The chain combines TRBV27 with TRBJ2-7, with 9 bases that match TRBD2. This CDR3 has 17 amino acids. Germline CDR1 reads MNHEY; CDR2 reads SMNVEV (reference sequence). Trimming cost V 3 bases and J 2 bases; bases outside gene matches: 11. The CDR3 coding sequence is TGTGCCAGCAGTTTCCCATTTATAGCGGGAGATCCCTACGAGCAGTACTTC. This translates into CASSFPFIAGDPYEQYF.

J is TRBJ2-3 and V is TRBV12-3 or TRBV12-4, with a tentative D call TRBD1 (6 bases). Trimming pared 2 bases from V and 4 bases from J, leaving 7 bases between. This CDR3 contains 13 residues. The CDR3 loop reads CASSLQGSDTQYF. The CDR3 region has the DNA TGTGCCAGCAGTTTACAGGGGTCAGATACGCAGTATTTT.

V gene TRBV2 combines with J gene TRBJ1-1, with TRBD1 matching 7 bases. This CDR3 spans 13 amino acids. V was clipped by 7 bases and J by 3 bases; unmatched bases: 5. CDR1 SNHLY and CDR2 FYNNEI come from the germline V gene. CDR3 protein: CASTEDRYTEAFF. CDR3 in DNA: TGTGCCAGCACCGAGGACAGGTACACTGAAGCTTTCTTT.

The CDR3 coding sequence is TGTGCCAGCAGCTCTCCGACACCGCACTACGAGCAGTACTTC. Its translation is CASSSPTPHYEQYF. The rearrangement links TRBV5-8 to TRBJ2-7; unclear D gene. Trimming cost V 3 bases and J 3 bases, with 13 bases left between them. Germline V gene data show CDR1 as SGHTS and CDR2 as YDEGEE. This CDR3 spans 14 amino acids. Complete variable domain (other parts from reference TRBV5-8 and TRBJ2-7): EAGVTQSPTHLIKTRGQQATLRCSPISGHTSVYWYQQALGLGLQFLLWYDEGEERNRGNFPPRFSGRQFPNYSSELNVNALELEDSALYLCASSSPTPHYEQYFGPGTRLTVT.

V gene TRBV11-2 combines with J gene TRBJ1-5; tentatively, D is TRBD1 (6 bases). From germline, CDR1 is SGHAT and CDR2 FQNNGV. The V end was cut by 1 base, the J end by 7 bases, with 8 bases between. The CDR3 runs 13 residues. CDR3 DNA: TGTGCCAGCAGCTTAGGAGGGGGACAGCCCCAGCATTTT. Translated, it gives CASSLGGGQPQHF. Together with reference TRBV11-2 and TRBJ1-5, the CDR3 gives the full variable domain: EAGVAQSPRYKIIEKRQSVAFWCNPISGHATLYWYQQILGQGPKLLIQFQNNGVVDDSQLPKDRFSAERLKGVDSTLKIQPAKLEDSAVYLCASSLGGGQPQHFGDGTRLSIL.

This clone has a count of ten or more. V gene TRBV5-6 combines with J gene TRBJ2-7, with D maybe TRBD2 (6 bases). The germline V gene encodes CDR1 SGHDT and CDR2 YYEEEE. V was shortened by 2 bases and J by 3 bases, with 12 bases between the two germline ends. The CDR3 spans 14 residues. CDR3 DNA: TGTGCCAGCAGCTTAGGAGGGGCGGGCTACGAGCAGTACTTC. Its translation: CASSLGGAGYEQYF. The variable domain in full, completed from reference TRBV5-6 and TRBJ2-7, reads DAGVTQSPTHLIKTRGQQVTLRCSPKSGHDTVSWYQQALGQGPQFIFQYYEEEERQRGNFPDRFSGHQFPNYSSELNVNALLLGDSALYLCASSLGGAGYEQYFGPGTRLTVT.

The chain uses TRBV19 and TRBJ1-2, with D perhaps TRBD1 (5 bases). The ends were cut back, 7 bases at V and 2 bases at J, with 29 bases in the middle. Germline-derived CDR1 and CDR2 are LNHDA and SQIVND (reference sequence). The CDR3 totals 19 residues. The CDR3 DNA follows: TGTGCCAGTAATAAGGAGGGACTCCTTGTCGGACTCACAAACTATGGCTACACCTTC. Residues: CASNKEGLLVGLTNYGYTF.

In nucleotides, the CDR3 is TGTGCCAGCTCACCAGTGGTTAGCGCAAACACAGATACGCAGTATTTT. This sequence encodes CASSPVVSANTDTQYF. This sequence joins TRBV18 and TRBJ2-3; the D gene is possibly TRBD2 (5 bases). The V gene's germline CDR1 is KGHSH and CDR2 LQKENI. V shed 2 bases and J shed 2 bases, with 14 bases lying between them. The CDR3 loop spans 16 amino acids.

The rearrangement links TRBV6-1 to TRBJ1-2; 10 bases match TRBD1. The V gene's germline CDR1 is MNHNS and CDR2 SASEGT. CDR3 length: 15 residues. V trimming: 0 bases; J trimming: 3 bases; junction bases outside the gene matches: 1. CDR3 in DNA: TGTGCCAGCAGTGAAGCCGGGACAGGGGACTATGGCTACACCTTC. Translation gives CASSEAGTGDYGYTF.